The source of this TCR beta chain is a study of blood T cell repertoires in COVID-19. Study information: Acute and convalescent COVID-19 samples came from the United States, Italy and Spain. PBMCs, B-cell-depleted T cells, or T cells provided the cDNA or gDNA that made up the material.

The V segment lost 3 bases and the J segment 4 bases; nucleotides outside the gene matches: 0. Per the germline V gene, CDR1 is MGHDK and CDR2 is SYGVNS. The CDR3 totals 13 residues. Original methodology: For nucleated cells, counts were estimated from reference gene primer amplification. Sequencing used immunoSEQ multiplex PCR; TCRdb keeps in-frame clones, though not all of them. That table furnishes V, J and clone size, whereas the DNA furnished D and trimming. The sample includes 100,000 to 150,000 clones, approximately 85% of them seen just once. The sequence came from an elderly woman with acute or convalescent COVID-19. V usage is TRBV25-1 and J usage is TRBJ1-1; 9 bases fit TRBD1. The sample comprised peripheral blood. CDR3 in amino acids: CASSETGGTEAFF. In DNA form, the CDR3 reads TGTGCCAGCAGTGAGACAGGGGGCACTGAAGCTTTCTTT.